These 8 T cell receptor beta chains were sequenced from one sample in a study of CD8+ T cells in alopecia areata. Once RNA had been extracted, it was reverse transcribed into cDNA to act as the sequencing template. Some clones are missing from TCRdb's copy, which holds only in-frame ones; the method was immunoSEQ multiplex PCR. This table has over 250,000 clones, 60% appearing once. Treatment noted: oral pan-JAK inhibitor, 5-10 mg twice daily. The material sequenced was CD4+ T cells sorted from blood, taken around week 54, from a patient treated with tofacitinib. Receptors were obtained from a human donor with alopecia areata.

The chain carries TRBV7-2 and TRBJ2-7; D remains unclear. Trimming took 5 bases from V and 6 from J, leaving 11 bases between them. There are 12 residues in the CDR3. CDR1 and CDR2 from the germline V gene are SGHTA and FQGNSA. The CDR3 DNA follows: TGTGCCAGCAGCCTCGACTCTACCGAGCAGTACTTC. Protein: CASSLDSTEQYF. Full variable domain (outside the CDR3, taken from reference TRBV7-2 and TRBJ2-7): GAGVSQSPSNKVTEKGKDVELRCDPISGHTALYWYRQSLGQGLEFLIYFQGNSAPDKSGLPSDRFSAERTGGSVSTLTIQRTQQEDSAVYLCASSLDSTEQYFGPGTRLTVT.

The V and J genes are TRBV29-1 and TRBJ1-2, with TRBD1 as a possible D gene (5 bases). V was clipped by 5 bases and J by 2 bases, with 9 bases between them. CDR1 is SQVTM, CDR2 ANQGSEA, per germline. The CDR3 has 12 residues. The DNA for the CDR3 is TGCAGCGTTCAGGGTACCAACTATGGCTACACCTTC. It yields the protein CSVQGTNYGYTF.

The chain is built from TRBV2 and TRBJ2-5; 8 bases are shared with TRBD2. Unmatched junction bases numbered 12, after V lost 3 bases and J lost 3 bases. CDR3 length: 17 amino acids. The germline V gene has CDR1 SNHLY and CDR2 FYNNEI. CDR3 region: CASSDFGGGRPEETQYF. CDR3 sequence (DNA): TGTGCCAGCAGTGACTTCGGGGGGGGCCGCCCCGAAGAGACCCAGTACTTC.

This clone occurred a few times. The chain is built from TRBV7-2 and TRBJ2-7; 9 bases map to TRBD1. CDR3 length: 14 residues. V lost 5 bases and J lost 3; bases outside the gene matches: 5. Germline values: CDR1 SGHTA, CDR2 FQGNSA. The CDR3 sequence is CASSAGQGGYEQYF. In DNA form, the CDR3 reads TGTGCCAGCAGCGCGGGACAGGGTGGCTACGAGCAGTACTTC. Full variable domain (remainder filled in from reference TRBV7-2 and TRBJ2-7): GAGVSQSPSNKVTEKGKDVELRCDPISGHTALYWYRQSLGQGLEFLIYFQGNSAPDKSGLPSDRFSAERTGGSVSTLTIQRTQQEDSAVYLCASSAGQGGYEQYFGPGTRLTVT.

As to this clone: Mismatch with germline at one junction end may stem from a read error. This sequence joins TRBV6-5 and TRBJ1-1; 8 bases line up with TRBD1. From germline, CDR1 is MNHEY and CDR2 SVGAGI. The CDR3 runs 15 residues. The CDR3 region has the DNA TGTGCCAGCAGTTACCAGGACAGGGTGAACACTGAAGCCTTCTTT. Amino acid sequence: CASSYQDRVNTEAFF.

This clone was seen only once. The genes are TRBV6-5 and TRBJ1-1, with a possible D match to TRBD1 (5 bases). Germline V gene lookup returns CDR1 MNHEY and CDR2 SVGAGI. The CDR3 runs to 14 residues. V dropped 11 bases and J dropped 2 bases, with 18 bases sitting between them. CDR3 coding DNA: TGTGCCGCGATAGCCGGGACGGTTAACACTGAAGCTTTCTTT. This gives the protein CAAIAGTVNTEAFF.

The chain combines TRBV13 with TRBJ2-7, with TRBD1 identical over 7 bases. The CDR3 has 14 amino acids. CDR1 PRHDT and CDR2 FYEKMQ come from the germline V gene (reference sequence). J lost 2 bases, V lost 5 bases, and 6 bases had no gene match. Here the CDR3 reads CASSPRQGAYEQYF. The DNA for the CDR3 is TGTGCCAGCAGCCCCCGGCAGGGGGCCTACGAGCAGTACTTC.

This clone was counted between two and nine times. The chain carries TRBV5-1 and TRBJ2-1; D gene uncertain. The CDR3 has 12 amino acids. Germline assignment: CDR1 SGHRS and CDR2 YFSETQ. V was trimmed by 1 base and J by 6 bases, leaving 5 bases between them. The CDR3 bases are TGCGCCAGCAGCTTGAAGGTCAATGAGCAGTTCTTC. It encodes CASSLKVNEQFF.